This paragraph reports one T cell receptor beta chain. How the authors handled the data: It was from reference gene primer amplification that nucleated cell counts were estimated. Libraries were prepared by immunoSEQ multiplex PCR; TCRdb keeps only in-frame clonotypes and omits some of them. V and J calls and clone size are those listed in that table; D and trimming were worked out from the DNA. The sample consists of 85,000 to 100,000 clones, around 88% of them appearing once. This entry comes from a study of blood T cell repertoires in COVID-19. This CDR3 is built from 16 residues. Germline assignment: CDR1 MDHEN and CDR2 SYDVKM. V was clipped by 8 bases and J by 0 bases, with 17 bases between them.

The clonotype comes from a man between 50 and 59 years old with COVID-19, enrolled during active disease. V and J are TRBV28 and TRBJ1-5; D uncertain. Specimen: peripheral blood. The CDR3 DNA reads as TGTGCCAGCTCCGACGCGGCACCTGATAGCAATCAGCCCCAGCATTTT. This gives the protein CASSDAAPDSNQPQHF.